Listed here are 21 T cell receptor beta chains from one sample, sequenced in a study of T-cell reconstitution after alpha-beta-depleted transplantation in children. Using unique molecular identifiers, the investigators prepared the TCRbeta library. TCRdb re-derived calls from the PCR reads in MiXCR, one entry per CDR3 protein. This sample has 330,000 or so distinct CDR3 sequences; over 9.5% occur once, and the top ten carry less than 9%. The sequencing used PBMCs, collected before TCRalphabeta/CD19-depleted stem cell transplant. These receptor sequences come from a boy under two years old with acute myeloid leukemia, due to receive a stem cell transplant.

This clonotype was recorded at least ten times. This sequence joins TRBV6-2 or TRBV6-3 and TRBJ2-7; no clear D gene. CDR1 MNHEY and CDR2 SVGEGT come from the germline V gene. The CDR3 is 13 amino acids. V was shortened by 7 bases and J by 6 bases, with 16 bases between the two germline ends. CDR3 DNA sequence: TGTGCCAGCACCATCCTGGGGATCTCCGAGCAGTACTTC. Residues: CASTILGISEQYF.

In its sample, this clonotype was seen many times. The gene calls are TRBV11-1 and TRBJ1-3; D uncertain. This CDR3 has 18 amino acids. V was clipped by 4 bases and J by 0 bases, with 19 bases between them. Germline CDR1 is SGHAT and CDR2 is FQDESV (reference sequence). The CDR3 DNA follows: TGTGCCAGCAGCTCCCAAAAGCGTAACGCTACCTCTGGAAACACCATATATTTT. This gives the protein CASSSQKRNATSGNTIYF.

There are many counts of this clonotype. The chain couples TRBV4-3 to TRBJ2-7, with D hard to call. Deletions cut 1 base from V and 2 bases from J, with 9 bases between. This CDR3 has 14 residues. Germline lookup yields CDR1 LGHNA and CDR2 YSLEER. CDR3 sequence reads: CASSQGYKTYEQYF. The DNA for the CDR3 is TGCGCCAGCAGCCAAGGATACAAGACCTACGAGCAGTACTTC.

The sample holds many counts of this clonotype. This sequence joins TRBV11-2 and TRBJ2-7; 9 bases are shared with TRBD2. This CDR3 region has 16 residues. V was clipped by 4 bases and J by 1 base; unmatched bases: 8. The germline V gene encodes CDR1 SGHAT and CDR2 FQNNGV. DNA for the CDR3: TGTGCCAGCAGCTCCATACGGACTAGCGCTTCCTACGAGCAGTACTTC. Translating it yields CASSSIRTSASYEQYF. Looking up the rest from reference TRBV11-2 and TRBJ2-7 gives the full variable domain: EAGVAQSPRYKIIEKRQSVAFWCNPISGHATLYWYQQILGQGPKLLIQFQNNGVVDDSQLPKDRFSAERLKGVDSTLKIQPAKLEDSAVYLCASSSIRTSASYEQYFGPGTRLTVT.

In its sample, this clonotype was seen a few times. This rearrangement joins TRBV20-1 to TRBJ2-2, with D possibly matching TRBD1 (6 bases). V was cut by 0 bases and J by 5 bases, with 13 bases left in between. CDR1 and CDR2 from the germline V gene are DFQATT and SNEGSKA (reference sequence). The CDR3 covers 15 residues. The CDR3 protein is CSARETGWGTGELFF. DNA of the CDR3: TGCAGTGCTAGAGAGACAGGTTGGGGAACCGGGGAGCTGTTTTTT.

This clonotype was observed at least ten times. The chain has TRBV4-2 and TRBJ2-1, with D possibly matching TRBD2 (7 bases). The CDR3 covers 22 residues. The V gene's germline CDR1 is LGHNA and CDR2 YNFKEQ. V was clipped by 4 bases and J by 4 bases, with 35 bases between them. In nucleotides, the CDR3 is TGTGCCAGCAGCCCCGGGACTAAGGTCTTGGGACATGCTTCTCCTTCTTACAATGAGCAGTTCTTC. As protein: CASSPGTKVLGHASPSYNEQFF.

This clonotype was counted at least ten times. V is TRBV28 and J is TRBJ2-7; 7 nucleotides line up with TRBD2. This CDR3 spans 13 amino acids. Germline V CDR1 and CDR2: MDHEN, SYDVKM. V shed 7 bases, J shed 6 bases, and the junction held 9 bases outside the gene matches. CDR3 region: CASTRRGRGEQYF. For the CDR3, the DNA is TGTGCCAGCACCCGGCGGGGGAGGGGCGAGCAGTACTTC.

There are many counts of this clonotype. The rearrangement links TRBV12-3 or TRBV12-4 to TRBJ1-6, with D hard to call. The CDR3 is 14 residues long. V was shortened by 0 bases and J by 6 bases, with 6 bases between the two germline ends. CDR3 bases: TGTGCCAGCAGTTTAGCAGGAGCTAATTCACCCCTCCACTTT. Translation: CASSLAGANSPLHF.

The V and J genes are TRBV4-1 and TRBJ2-1; 12 nucleotides agree with TRBD2. The CDR3 consists of 15 residues. Germline CDR1 and CDR2: MGHRA and YSYEKL. Unmatched junction bases numbered 6, after V lost 4 bases and J lost 8 bases. In DNA form, the CDR3 reads TGCGCCAGCAGCCCCACTAGCGGGAGGCTAGATGAGCAGTTCTTC. Translated, it gives CASSPTSGRLDEQFF.

The rearrangement links TRBV7-8 to TRBJ2-7; 11 bases match TRBD2. V dropped 2 bases and J dropped 4; count of bases not matched to a gene: 7. The germline V gene has CDR1 SGHVS and CDR2 FQNEAQ. The CDR3 length is 16 residues. The CDR3 is CASSLRRLAGFYEQYF. The CDR3 region has the DNA TGTGCCAGCAGCTTAAGAAGACTAGCGGGGTTTTACGAGCAGTACTTC.

Many counts were recorded for this clonotype. The V and J genes are TRBV7-8 and TRBJ1-5, with D unclear. Trimming shortened V by 5 bases and J by 5 bases, and 13 bases separated the two germline ends. Germline CDR1 SGHVS, CDR2 FQNEAQ. This CDR3 is built from 14 residues. Here the CDR3 reads CASSPRAAYQPQHF. In nucleotides, the CDR3 is TGTGCCAGCAGCCCCCGGGCAGCTTATCAGCCCCAGCATTTT.

In its sample, this clonotype was seen a few times. The chain recombines TRBV4-2 with TRBJ2-5; TRBD1 aligns across 8 bases. The CDR3 consists of 12 residues. The ends lost 6 bases at V and 6 bases at J; junction bases unmatched: 3. The V gene's germline CDR1 is LGHNA and CDR2 YNFKEQ. The CDR3 loop reads CASSDRGKTQYF. The CDR3 bases are TGTGCCAGCAGTGACAGGGGAAAGACCCAGTACTTC.

This clonotype has ten or more counts. The chain has TRBV20-1 and TRBJ2-1, with D perhaps given as TRBD1 or TRBD2 (6 bases each). Trimming cost V 5 bases and J 8 bases, with 19 bases left between them. There are 14 residues in the CDR3. The germline V gene encodes CDR1 DFQATT and CDR2 SNEGSKA (reference sequence). CDR3 in DNA: TGCAGTGCTCCCGTAATAGGGGGGCGTCATGAGCAGTTCTTC. As protein: CSAPVIGGRHEQFF.

This chain uses TRBV30 with TRBJ1-2, with D uncertain. The V end lost 2 bases, the J end lost 2 bases, and 6 bases lay between the germline ends. The V gene's germline CDR1 is GTSNPN and CDR2 SVGIG (reference sequence). This CDR3 region has 12 residues. The CDR3 spells CAWSPGNYGYTF. The CDR3 region has the DNA TGTGCCTGGAGTCCCGGGAACTATGGCTACACCTTC.

This clonotype appeared a few times. The genes are TRBV19 and TRBJ2-6; D ambiguous. This CDR3 region has 15 residues. V shed 1 base and J shed 0 bases, with 4 bases lying between them. Germline assignment: CDR1 LNHDA and CDR2 SQIVND (reference sequence). DNA of the CDR3: TGTGCCAGTAGTATAGGGGGCTCTGGGGCCAACGTCCTGACTTTC. It specifies CASSIGGSGANVLTF.

V is TRBV14 and J is TRBJ2-1, with 9 nucleotides matching TRBD2. Germline CDR1 is SGHDN and CDR2 is FVKESK. V dropped 0 bases and J dropped 6; count of bases not matched to a gene: 12. This CDR3 region has 18 residues. This chain's CDR3 is CASSQDSRLAGLFNEQFF. The CDR3 DNA reads TGTGCCAGCAGCCAAGATAGCCGGCTAGCGGGACTTTTCAATGAGCAGTTCTTC.

This clonotype was recorded at least ten times. This sequence joins TRBV7-2 and TRBJ2-3, with a possible D match to TRBD1 (6 bases). V lost 1 base, J lost 1 base, and 9 bases lay in between. CDR1 SGHTA and CDR2 FQGNSA come from the germline V gene. The CDR3 sequence is 15 residues long. The CDR3 loop is CASSLVRGRTDTQYF. The CDR3 DNA is TGTGCCAGCAGCTTAGTCAGGGGTCGCACAGATACGCAGTATTTT.

This clonotype was recorded a few times. The gene calls are TRBV14 and TRBJ2-6, with TRBD2 matching over 9 bases. The CDR3 is 18 residues long. V shed 3 bases, J shed 2 bases, and the junction held 8 bases outside the gene matches. The germline V gene encodes CDR1 SGHDN and CDR2 FVKESK. CDR3 DNA sequence: TGTGCCAGCAGCCAGGGGATAGCGGGGGCCACTGGGGCCAACGTCCTGACTTTC. Its translation is CASSQGIAGATGANVLTF.

This clonotype has a count of ten or more. The chain couples TRBV7-7 to TRBJ2-1; D is tentatively TRBD1 or TRBD2 (5 bases each). This CDR3 contains 15 residues. Trimming shortened V by 5 bases and J by 2 bases, and 13 bases separated the two germline ends. Germline CDR1 reads SSHAT; CDR2 reads FNYEAQ (reference sequence). CDR3 residues: CASSRGQSPYNEQFF. The CDR3 DNA sequence: TGTGCCAGCAGCCGGGGCCAAAGCCCCTACAATGAGCAGTTCTTC.

This clonotype has a handful of counts. V and J are TRBV12-3 or TRBV12-4 and TRBJ2-1; D unresolved. The V and J ends lost 5 bases and 0 bases respectively, with 14 bases between them. The length of the CDR3 is 16 residues. In DNA form, the CDR3 reads TGTGCCAGCAGTGCGACACCTAGTAGCTCCTACAATGAGCAGTTCTTC. Its protein is CASSATPSSSYNEQFF.

This clonotype was observed many times. The rearrangement uses TRBV5-1 and TRBJ2-2; 8 bases align to TRBD1. The V gene's germline CDR1 is SGHRS and CDR2 YFSETQ. This CDR3 is 14 amino acids long. Trimming cost V 0 bases and J 6 bases; bases outside gene matches: 1. The CDR3 loop reads CASSLATGAGELFF. The CDR3 DNA reads TGCGCCAGCAGCTTGGCGACAGGGGCCGGGGAGCTGTTTTTT.